Listed here are 13 T cell receptor beta chains from one sample, sequenced in a study of blood T cell repertoires in COVID-19. Clones were read by immunoSEQ multiplex PCR, and TCRdb kept only the in-frame ones, dropping some. The sample carries about 100,000 clones, 88% recorded once. Material: peripheral blood. The source of these receptors is a human donor in a cohort sampled during active COVID-19.

The rearrangement joins TRBV28 to TRBJ1-2, with D unresolved. Trimming took off 7 bases at V and 1 base at J, with 16 bases between the two ends. The germline V gene has CDR1 MDHEN and CDR2 SYDVKM. This CDR3 is 15 amino acids long. In DNA, the CDR3 is TGTGCCAGCATCGGGGTGCGGCTTCTTAACTATGGCTACACCTTC. Translation gives CASIGVRLLNYGYTF.

The chain couples TRBV5-1 to TRBJ2-5, with 13 bases aligning to TRBD2. CDR3 length: 14 residues. Losses at the gene ends were 4 bases for V and 3 bases for J; bases not matched to a gene: 0. In germline, CDR1 is SGHRS, CDR2 YFSETQ. CDR3 residues: CASSGTSGKETQYF. CDR3 coding DNA: TGCGCCAGCAGCGGGACTAGCGGGAAAGAGACCCAGTACTTC.

The V and J genes are TRBV4-2 and TRBJ1-2; perhaps TRBD1 as D (6 bases). Trimming took 0 bases from V and 3 from J, leaving 11 bases between them. This CDR3 is built from 15 residues. The germline V gene has CDR1 LGHNA and CDR2 YNFKEQ. This chain's CDR3 is CASSQDRRGHYGYTF. The CDR3 nucleotides are TGTGCCAGCAGCCAAGATCGCAGGGGACACTATGGCTACACCTTC.

V is TRBV24-1 and J is TRBJ2-5; maybe TRBD1 (6 bases). Germline V lookup: CDR1 KGHDR, CDR2 SFDVKD. CDR3 length equals 15 residues. With 4 bases removed from V and 2 bases from J, the gap between germline ends came to 13 bases. As DNA, the CDR3 is TGTGCCACCAGTGAATCCCGGACAGATCAAGAGACCCAGTACTTC. Translating gives CATSESRTDQETQYF.

The chain is built from TRBV29-1 and TRBJ2-7; 9 bases map to TRBD1. V trimming: 7 bases; J trimming: 3 bases; junction bases outside the gene matches: 4. Germline V CDR1 and CDR2: SQVTM, ANQGSEA. The CDR3 runs 12 residues. This CDR3 is CSAPDRGYEQYF. CDR3 nucleotides: TGCAGCGCGCCGGACAGGGGCTACGAGCAGTACTTC.

The chain carries TRBV28 and TRBJ1-6, with 9 bases identical to TRBD1. CDR1 is MDHEN, CDR2 SYDVKM, per germline. The CDR3 runs to 18 residues. Germline trimming cut 6 bases from V and 0 bases from J; bases unmatched to any gene: 9. The CDR3 spells CASRSGQGTDSYNSPLHF. The DNA for the CDR3 is TGTGCCAGCAGATCCGGACAGGGGACCGACTCCTATAATTCACCCCTCCACTTT.

The chain employs TRBV10-1 and TRBJ2-2; 7 nucleotides agree with TRBD1. CDR3 length: 15 amino acids. V gave up 2 bases and J gave up 6 bases; unmatched junction bases: 6. From germline, CDR1 is WNHNN and CDR2 SYGVQD (reference sequence). In DNA form, the CDR3 reads TGCGCCAGCAGTGAGAGGGACAGCCCCCCCGGGGAGCTGTTTTTT. It codes for CASSERDSPPGELFF.

The chain combines TRBV15 with TRBJ2-5; 9 positions match TRBD1. This CDR3 comprises 16 residues. The trim removed 3 bases at V and 2 bases at J, leaving 7 bases unmatched. Germline-derived CDR1 and CDR2 are LNHNV and YYDKDF (reference sequence). This CDR3 reads CATSRERQGGQETQYF. The CDR3 bases are TGTGCCACCAGCAGGGAGAGACAGGGGGGTCAAGAGACCCAGTACTTC.

The chain is built from TRBV11-2 and TRBJ2-6, with TRBD2 identical over 7 bases. Germline V gene data show CDR1 as SGHAT and CDR2 as FQNNGV. With V trimmed by 5 bases and J by 5 bases, 12 bases remained unmatched. This CDR3 has 17 residues. As DNA, the CDR3 is TGTGCCAGCAGCGTTCCCCCGGGGGGAGATAGGGCCAACGTCCTGACTTTC. Amino acid sequence: CASSVPPGGDRANVLTF.

V gene TRBV9 combines with J gene TRBJ1-5, with 11 bases fitting TRBD1. V was clipped by 3 bases and J by 0 bases; unmatched bases: 2. This CDR3 comprises 16 residues. Germline CDR1 is SGDLS and CDR2 is YYNGEE. The CDR3 reads CASSAGTGGSNQPQHF. CDR3 DNA sequence: TGTGCCAGCAGCGCAGGGACAGGGGGTAGCAATCAGCCCCAGCATTTT.

The chain links TRBV30 to TRBJ1-1; D remains unclear. Looked up from germline, CDR1 is GTSNPN and CDR2 is SVGIG (reference sequence). This CDR3 comprises 13 residues. V was pared by 0 bases and J by 1 base, with 6 bases between. The CDR3 loop is CAWSVNRNTEAFF. Here the CDR3 DNA reads TGTGCCTGGAGTGTAAACAGGAACACTGAAGCTTTCTTT.

The chain employs TRBV19 and TRBJ1-2; 8 bases align to TRBD1. The CDR3 is 15 amino acids. Germline lookup yields CDR1 LNHDA and CDR2 SQIVND (reference sequence). Trimming removed 5 bases from V and 0 bases from J; junction bases left unmatched: 5. CDR3 sequence: CASSSAGGSNYGYTF. The CDR3 DNA is TGTGCCAGTAGTTCCGCAGGGGGCTCTAACTATGGCTACACCTTC.

The V and J genes are TRBV30 and TRBJ1-2; D possibly corresponds to TRBD1 (5 bases). The length of the CDR3 is 12 residues. V was pared by 4 bases and J by 4 bases, with 10 bases between. Germline V gives CDR1 GTSNPN, CDR2 SVGIG (reference sequence). The CDR3 region has the DNA TGTGCCTGGACGCGGGGGTCCTATGGCTACACCTTC. Translated, it gives CAWTRGSYGYTF. The full variable domain, in which reference TRBV30 and TRBJ1-2 provide the parts outside the CDR3, is SQTIHQWPATLVQPVGSPLSLECTVEGTSNPNLYWYRQAAGRGLQLLFYSVGIGQISSEVPQNLSASRPQDRQFILSSKKLLLSDSGFYLCAWTRGSYGYTFGSGTRLTVV.